This T cell receptor (beta chain) appears in the sequencing data of a study of blood T cell repertoires in COVID-19 (TCRdb year 2020). Notes on the research overall: Collaborator samples came from the United States, Italy and Spain and covered acute and convalescent phases of COVID-19. The prospective study material was composed of cDNA or gDNA derived from T cells, B-cell-depleted T cells, or PBMCs. Subjects who had been exposed to COVID-19, were actively infected with it, or had recovered from it provided the deeply sampled blood TCRbeta repertoires that made up the dataset. The repertoires were released in a freely available public database meant as a resource for research on the immune response to SARS-CoV-2. The samples were drawn from two sources: the first 160 participants of the ongoing ImmuneRACE study, and some 1,300 subjects contributed by 6 global collaborators. Nearly every sample came with metadata listing a de-identified subject ID, COVID-19 status, age in years and sex. HLA class I and class II types, where available, came from metadata supplied by the sample provider rather than from assay-based typing.

Participants in the prospective study were enrolled through a virtual design, were aged 18 to 89 years, and lived in roughly 24 United States geographic areas. In the prospective study, participants were assigned to cohorts based on the clinical history participants reported in a screening survey and a study questionnaire. In the prospective study, mobile phlebotomists collected whole blood, serum and a nasopharyngeal or oropharyngeal swab from each participant. Prospective study participants could optionally give additional blood draws and questionnaires over a roughly 2-month period. Before DNA extraction, blood samples from the prospective study were shipped at room temperature or frozen. The research as a whole found: The quantity of clinical and demographic metadata differed by source and by participant and was supplied without curation.

TCRbeta CDR3 regions were amplified from genomic DNA using the immunoSEQ Assay, a bias-controlled multiplex PCR. The authors processed their data as follows. Within the assay, amplification of reference gene primers was used to estimate how many nucleated cells each sample contained. To quantify the absolute abundance of each unique TCRbeta CDR3 rearrangement, sequence reads were collapsed and filtered. For each sample, productive Simpson clonality was calculated by taking the square root of Simpson's diversity index across productive rearrangements. Held by TCRdb, this immuneACCESS table contains in-frame sequences only and omits some clones. Under half of the omission traces to an unresolved V gene where checked; the cause of the rest is unknown. For V, J and clone size, that table is used; D and trimming come from the DNA. This sample gives roughly 200,000 clones in total; approximately 89% of them show up just once. 2% to 2.5% of the sample belongs to the ten largest clones.

About this clone: It lacks a known antigen. Base qualities were left out, and no much larger clone turns up one base away.

Trimming at the junction amounts to 6 bases on V and 1 base on J, and the germline ends lie 13 bases apart. The CDR3 has 14 amino acids, counting the end cysteine and phenylalanine. Kept here is only the CDR3 DNA, which spans 42 bases and is read in frame from base 1. CDR1 and CDR2 were assigned from the germline V gene as MNHEY and SVGEGT. Sequencing was done on a sample of PBMCs or T cells enriched from blood (not recorded which). The chain is encoded by TRBV6-2 or TRBV6-3 joined to TRBJ2-7; the D gene is perhaps TRBD1, on 6 matching bases. The sequence was obtained from a woman in her thirties or forties with acute COVID-19. The sequence in DNA is TGTGCCAGCAGCAGAGGGACAATTTCCTACGAGCAGTACTTC. It codes for CASSRGTISYEQYF.